These 9 T cell receptor beta chains originate from one sample sequenced in a study of blood T cell repertoires in COVID-19. Assay: immunoSEQ multiplex PCR; the TCRdb copy retains only in-frame clones and omits some. The sample includes about 200,000 clones, 84% of them seen just once. Sequences were obtained from PBMCs or T cells enriched from blood (not recorded which). All receptors derive from a man aged 40-49 years who had recovered from COVID-19.

The table lists this clone with a few counts. This chain joins TRBV5-1 and TRBJ1-1; 10 bases are shared with TRBD1. The CDR3 has 15 amino acids. Germline V gene sequence: CDR1 SGHRS, CDR2 YFSETQ. V lost 0 bases, J lost 5 bases, and 4 bases stayed unmatched. CDR3 sequence: CASSLGQGAGTEAFF. CDR3 coding DNA: TGCGCCAGCAGCTTGGGACAGGGGGCGGGAACTGAAGCTTTCTTT.

The chain has TRBV7-9 and TRBJ1-1; D is undetermined. In germline, CDR1 is SEHNR, CDR2 FQNEAQ (reference sequence). Between the trimmed V and J ends, which lost 5 bases and 2 bases, there was a span of 12 bases. The CDR3 totals 14 residues. The CDR3 coding sequence is TGTGCCAGCAGCCCCGGAGGGTCCAACACTGAAGCTTTCTTT. Translation gives CASSPGGSNTEAFF.

The V gene is TRBV28, the J gene TRBJ1-5; D remains unclear. CDR3 length: 17 residues. V shed 5 bases and J shed 0 bases, with 17 bases lying between them. Per the germline V gene, CDR1 is MDHEN and CDR2 is SYDVKM. The CDR3 here is CASSTLQADYSNQPQHF. In nucleotides, the CDR3 is TGTGCCAGCAGTACTCTGCAGGCCGATTATAGCAATCAGCCCCAGCATTTT. Filled out from reference TRBV28 and TRBJ1-5, the complete variable domain reads DVKVTQSSRYLVKRTGEKVFLECVQDMDHENMFWYRQDPGLGLRLIYFSYDVKMKEKGDIPEGYSVSREKKERFSLILESASTNQTSMYLCASSTLQADYSNQPQHFGDGTRLSIL.

Concerning this clone itself: Within the sample, other DNA sequences also encode this same CDR3. The chain employs TRBV4-2 and TRBJ2-1; 8 nucleotides line up with TRBD2. Germline values: CDR1 LGHNA, CDR2 YNFKEQ. CDR3 length equals 17 residues. V was pared by 1 base and J by 0 bases, with 5 bases of the junction left unmatched. CDR3 protein: CASSQVRGGTSYNEQFF. CDR3 DNA: TGTGCCAGCAGCCAAGTACGGGGGGGCACCTCCTACAATGAGCAGTTCTTC.

This CDR3 is CASSQAQGWSEAFF. The DNA for the CDR3 is TGCGCCAGCAGCCAAGCGCAGGGTTGGTCTGAAGCTTTCTTT. V usage is TRBV4-3 and J usage is TRBJ1-1; the D gene is possibly TRBD1 (5 bases). Germline V lookup: CDR1 LGHNA, CDR2 YSLEER. V was shortened by 1 base and J by 6 bases, with 12 bases between the two germline ends. The CDR3 covers 14 residues.

The rearrangement joins TRBV4-2 to TRBJ1-5; 9 bases map to TRBD1. After removal of 4 bases from V and 4 bases from J, the junction contained 5 bases not matched to a gene. The CDR3 loop spans 15 amino acids. Germline V gene sequence: CDR1 LGHNA, CDR2 YNFKEQ. The CDR3 coding sequence is TGTGCCAGCAGCCCCCGGGACAGGGATAATCAGCCCCAGCATTTT. Amino acid sequence: CASSPRDRDNQPQHF.

V is TRBV4-1 and J is TRBJ1-4, with TRBD1 as a possible D gene (6 bases). Germline values: CDR1 MGHRA, CDR2 YSYEKL. Trimming took 3 bases from V and 6 from J, leaving 14 bases between them. The CDR3 contains 15 residues. The CDR3 reads CASSHAGGGDEKLFF. CDR3 nucleotides: TGCGCCAGCAGCCACGCGGGGGGCGGGGATGAAAAACTGTTTTTT.

The rearrangement joins TRBV21-1 to TRBJ1-2. TRBV21-1 is termed a pseudogene. The CDR3 spans 16 residues. Here the CDR3 reads CASSKTSRPRPGGYTF. In DNA form, the CDR3 reads TGTGCCAGCAGCAAAACCTCGAGGCCCCGTCCTGGAGGCTACACCTTC.

The chain uses TRBV3-1 (or the pseudogene TRBV3-2) and TRBJ2-3, with 16 bases aligning to TRBD2. Germline V gene sequence: CDR1 LGHDT, CDR2 YNNKEL (reference sequence). This CDR3 region has 19 residues. V lost 1 base to trimming and J lost 4 bases; unmatched junction nucleotides: 8. The CDR3 nucleotides are TGTGCCAGCAGCCAAGCGGGACTAGCGGGGGGGCTTGGCGCAGATACGCAGTATTTT. Translating gives CASSQAGLAGGLGADTQYF.